This TCR beta chain appears in the sequencing data of a study of T cells after yellow fever vaccination. Study-level information: Preparation of the low-cell-number fractions used SMART-Seq v4 Ultra Low Input.

This clonotype came up a few times. What it binds is unknown. This CDR3 region has 12 residues. Germline V gene sequence: CDR1 DFQATT, CDR2 SNEGSKA (reference sequence). V lost 8 bases, J lost 4 bases, and 5 bases stayed unmatched. Regarding the study as a whole: The presence of abundant clonotypes contaminating from the bulk population was possible in FACS-sorted repertoires. Researchers noted that a small share of clonotypes showed up in both CD4 and CD8 compartments.

The study made its TCR cDNA through 5'RACE template switching. That step introduced a universal primer site along with UMIs. MiXCR, run by TCRdb on the 5' RACE reads, gives a single entry per CDR3 protein. The table has 300,000 or so distinct CDR3 sequences, 7% to 10% seen once. The chain combines TRBV20-1 with TRBJ1-5; 7 bases match TRBD1. The sample was PBMCs, taken 35 to 50 days after the first yellow fever vaccination. This TCR derives from a man aged 18 to 35 who received the YFV17D yellow fever vaccine. For the CDR3, the DNA is TGCAGTTTGGGACAGCTAAATCAGCCCCAGCATTTT. Its translation: CSLGQLNQPQHF.